One T cell receptor (beta chain) is described in this entry. This specimen comes from a study of OX40 agonist ivuxolimab in advanced cancers. V shed 5 bases and J 7 bases; nucleotides not matched to a gene: 8. This CDR3 has 14 amino acids. The germline CDR1 and CDR2 sequences are MNHEY and SVGAGI. Here immunoSEQ multiplex PCR was the method, and the copy in TCRdb shows in-frame clones only, minus some. The sample consists of 15,000 to 20,000 clones, about 92% of them appearing once. The receptor's source is an adult with an advanced solid tumor such as melanoma, head and neck, liver or kidney cancer. The J gene is TRBJ2-7, the V gene TRBV6-5; TRBD1 matches at 10 bases. Sequencing was performed on CD4+ or CD8+ T cells sorted from blood, taken in a trial of the OX40 agonist ivuxolimab. As DNA, the CDR3 is TGTGCCAGCAGTGTTGGGACAGGGGCGGAAGAGCAGTACTTC. It specifies CASSVGTGAEEQYF.